Here is one T cell receptor (beta chain) with its context. Between the trimmed V and J ends, which lost 0 bases and 5 bases, there was a span of 9 bases. CDR3 length equals 13 residues. Germline-derived CDR1 and CDR2 are SGDLS and YYNGEE. These data are taken from a study of OX40 agonist ivuxolimab in advanced cancers. Repertoires were generated with immunoSEQ multiplex PCR, while TCRdb's copy carries only in-frame clones and drops some. The sample lists roughly 43,000 clones, 89% occurring once. The sequences come from CD4+ or CD8+ T cells sorted from blood, collected in a trial of the OX40 agonist ivuxolimab. This sequence was found in an adult with an advanced solid tumor such as melanoma, head and neck, liver or kidney cancer. The chain recombines TRBV9 with TRBJ2-7; D not certain. The CDR3 sequence: CASSVGDLNEQYF. The CDR3 DNA is TGTGCCAGCAGCGTAGGGGATCTGAACGAGCAGTACTTC.